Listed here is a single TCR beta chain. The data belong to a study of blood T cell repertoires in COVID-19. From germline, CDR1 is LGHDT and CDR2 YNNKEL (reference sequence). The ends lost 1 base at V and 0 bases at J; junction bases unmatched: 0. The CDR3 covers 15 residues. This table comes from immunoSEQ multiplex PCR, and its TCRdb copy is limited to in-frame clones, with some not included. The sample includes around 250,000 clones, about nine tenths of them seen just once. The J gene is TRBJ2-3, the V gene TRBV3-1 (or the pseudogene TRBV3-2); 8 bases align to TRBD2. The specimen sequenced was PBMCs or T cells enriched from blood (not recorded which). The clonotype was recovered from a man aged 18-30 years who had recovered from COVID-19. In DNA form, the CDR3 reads TGTGCCAGCAGCCAAGCTAGCGGGAGCACAGATACGCAGTATTTT. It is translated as CASSQASGSTDTQYF.